This passage covers 5 T cell receptor beta chains from one sample sequenced in a study of cytomegalovirus exposure and HLA in healthy donors. PCR employed 60 Vbeta and 13 Jbeta primers. Measured with immunoSEQ multiplex PCR; TCRdb has only the in-frame clones, and not every one. The sample carries 250,000 to 350,000 clones, under 90% recorded once. The specimen was PBMCs. The receptor source for this set is a girl aged 2-10 years in good health and CMV-seronegative.

The J gene is TRBJ2-4, the V gene TRBV6-5; possible D gene TRBD2, 5 bases. CDR1 is MNHEY, CDR2 SVGAGI, per germline. This CDR3 has 13 amino acids. The ends were cut back, 10 bases at V and 1 base at J, with 11 bases in the middle. For the CDR3, the DNA is TGTGCCACCGCGGGCCTCGCCAAAAACATTCAGTACTTC. It translates to CATAGLAKNIQYF.

This clone was recorded a few times. V is TRBV13 and J is TRBJ2-5, with 7 bases fitting TRBD1. The CDR3 contains 14 residues. J was trimmed by 1 base and V by 5 bases; bases with no gene match: 4. From germline, CDR1 is PRHDT and CDR2 FYEKMQ (reference sequence). In DNA, the CDR3 is TGTGCCAGCAGCAGGGGGCCCCCCCAAGAGACCCAGTACTTC. Translated: CASSRGPPQETQYF.

V usage is TRBV4-1 and J usage is TRBJ1-2; 7 bases align to TRBD1. The CDR3 length is 14 residues. Germline V CDR1 and CDR2: MGHRA, YSYEKL. V was pared by 4 bases and J by 7 bases, with 9 bases of the junction left unmatched. In nucleotides, the CDR3 is TGCGCCAGCAGCCCCACAGGGGCTCGACGTGGCTACACCTTC. This codes for CASSPTGARRGYTF.

V and J are TRBV5-1 and TRBJ2-1; maybe TRBD2 (5 bases). The CDR3 extends over 15 amino acids. Trimming took off 0 bases at V and 4 bases at J, with 11 bases between the two ends. The germline V gene has CDR1 SGHRS and CDR2 YFSETQ. The CDR3 DNA reads TGCGCCAGCAGCTTGGACGGCGGGCGGTACAATGAGCAGTTCTTC. Protein: CASSLDGGRYNEQFF.

The chain recombines TRBV12-5 with TRBJ1-1; D ambiguous. V was trimmed by 1 base and J by 1 base, leaving 4 bases between them. The CDR3 is 13 amino acids. Germline V gene data show CDR1 as LGHNT and CDR2 as FRNRAP. The CDR3 region has the DNA TGTGCTAGTGGTTTGGAGCCGAACACTGAAGCTTTCTTT. Residues: CASGLEPNTEAFF.